The entry below gives a single T cell receptor (beta chain) sequence along with its context. These data come from a study of T cell responses to AZD1222 COVID-19 vaccine. Some clones are missing from TCRdb's copy, which holds only in-frame ones; the method was immunoSEQ multiplex PCR. The sample lists some 110,000 clones, about 90% occurring once. The germline V gene encodes CDR1 LNHDA and CDR2 SQIVND (reference sequence). With 7 bases clipped from V and 1 base from J, the junction kept 8 bases outside the gene matches. The CDR3 length is 15 residues. Source: peripheral blood, taken on day 0 of AZD1222 vaccination. The TCR was taken from an adult in good health. The chain carries TRBV19 and TRBJ1-1; 8 bases map to TRBD1. CDR3: CASNDAGGSNTEAFF. CDR3 nucleotides: TGTGCCAGTAACGACGCAGGGGGCTCGAACACTGAAGCTTTCTTT.